Below, 2 T cell receptor beta chains from the same sample are listed, as sequenced in a study of T cells expressing NK-cell markers. TCRdb re-called the 5' RACE reads and shows each CDR3 protein once, DNA omitted. The listing records roughly 450,000 distinct CDR3 sequences. The sample consisted of blood T cells: a sorted CD56 or NKG2C T cell subset, CD4+ or CD8+ T cells, or bulk PBMC T cells (not recorded which). Receptors were obtained from a woman between 50 and 59 years old in good health.

The chain links TRBV9 to TRBJ2-1; absent DNA, TCRdb's TRBD2 call cannot be checked. The CDR3 loop spans 17 amino acids. Germline-derived CDR1 and CDR2 are SGDLS and YYNGEE. The CDR3: CASSVRLGTSAYNEQFF.

The chain couples TRBV19 to TRBJ2-3; TCRdb indicates TRBD2, and absent DNA this call remains unverified. Germline CDR1 reads LNHDA; CDR2 reads SQIVND (reference sequence). The CDR3 is 16 residues long. The CDR3 here is CASSTLAGVSTDTQYF.